This TCR beta chain was profiled in a study of blood T cell repertoires in COVID-19. Study in general: Whether acute or convalescent, the COVID-19 samples came from the United States, Italy and Spain. PBMCs, B-cell-depleted T cells, or T cells provided the cDNA or gDNA that made up the material.

Authors' processing steps: Reference gene primer amplification yielded estimated nucleated cell counts. Only in-frame clones appear in the TCRdb table, and some are missing; sequencing was by immunoSEQ multiplex PCR. V and J calls and clone size are given by that table; D and trimming were obtained from the DNA. The table includes about 26,000 clones, around 90% detected once. The V segment lost 3 bases and the J segment 3 bases; nucleotides outside the gene matches: 3. The CDR3 loop spans 15 amino acids. Germline CDR1 and CDR2: SGHTA and FQGNSA. J is TRBJ2-1 and V is TRBV7-2, with 9 bases aligning to TRBD1. This clonotype was obtained from a man aged 65-85 years with acute or convalescent COVID-19. Sample: peripheral blood. The CDR3 DNA reads TGTGCCAGCAGCTTTGACAGGGGGTTCTACAATGAGCAGTTCTTC. It specifies CASSFDRGFYNEQFF.